The rows below give T cell receptor beta chains drawn from one sample of a study of T-cell memory formation after mild COVID-19. TCRdb itself ran the 5' RACE reads through MiXCR, one entry per CDR3 protein. Of approximately 110,000 distinct CDR3 sequences in the sample, 22% were seen once. The sequenced sample was PBMCs or a T cell subset sorted from them (not recorded which). Receptors were obtained from a man younger than 35 who had mild COVID-19 (a few samples of this study predate the infection). Cell type and time point are not known. Each CDR3 is given with its conserved first and last residue. D genes are given only for firm matches. The listing skips clone size in some rows; elsewhere it reads once, few, many or a size class.

abundance	v_gene	j_gene	d_gene	CDR3nt	CDR3aa
.	TRBV27	TRBJ2-2	TRBD2	TGTGCCAGCAGTTCCGGACTAGCGGGGGCTCGAACCGGGGAGCTGTTTTTT	CASSSGLAGARTGELFF
few	TRBV5-1	TRBJ2-7	.	TGCGCCAGCAGGCTAAGGGGGTCCTACGAGCAGTACTTC	CASRLRGSYEQYF
few	TRBV7-9	TRBJ2-1	.	TGTGCCAGCAGCGGCCCCCGGGAAAATCAATGGTTCTTC	CASSGPRENQWFF
many	TRBV5-5	TRBJ1-6	.	TGTGCCAGCAGCTTCAGTTCCGGGGTTATGTCACCCCTCCACTTT	CASSFSSGVMSPLHF
.	TRBV10-3	TRBJ2-7	TRBD1	TGTGCCATCAGTGAAGGGACAGAGAATTACGAGCAGTACTTC	CAISEGTENYEQYF
.	TRBV6-5	TRBJ1-2	TRBD1	TGTGCCAGCAGTGCCACAGGGGGAGTTAGCTATGGCTACACCTTC	CASSATGGVSYGYTF
.	TRBV6-1	TRBJ1-1	.	TGTGCCGGAAGGAGTGCCATGAACACTGAAGCTTTCTTT	CAGRSAMNTEAFF
.	TRBV4-3	TRBJ2-3	.	TGCGCCAGCAGCCGACAGGTGCAGGTGGGGGGGGAGAGCACAGATACGCAGTATTTT	CASSRQVQVGGESTDTQYF
few	TRBV4-3	TRBJ2-1	.	TGCGCCAGCAGCCCCCGGACTGGGAGCTCCTACAATGAGCAGTTCTTC	CASSPRTGSSYNEQFF
few	TRBV12-3/TRBV12-4	TRBJ2-4	.	TGTGCCAGCAGTTTTACTGACATCCTGACCTTAGCCAAAAACATTCAGTACTTC	CASSFTDILTLAKNIQYF
.	TRBV5-1	TRBJ1-6	.	TGCGCCAGCAGCTCCCTGGAAAGCGGCAATTCACCCCTCCACTTT	CASSSLESGNSPLHF
.	TRBV30	TRBJ1-2	.	TGTGCCTGGAGCGCTGGCCGGGGGCTTTATGGCTACACCTTC	CAWSAGRGLYGYTF
few	TRBV29-1	TRBJ2-5	TRBD2	TGCAGCGTTGAGGCTAGCGGGGGGCAAGTGGGAGCCCAGTACTTC	CSVEASGGQVGAQYF
few	TRBV16	TRBJ1-5	.	TGTGCCAGCAGCCAAACTCCGATAGGGCAGGGTTATCAGCCCCAGCATTTT	CASSQTPIGQGYQPQHF
few	TRBV7-9	TRBJ2-2	TRBD2	TGTGCCAGCAGCTCCCGGACTAGCGGTAACACCGGGGAGCTGTTTTTT	CASSSRTSGNTGELFF
few	TRBV13	TRBJ2-2	.	TGTGCCAGCAGCTACGCAACAAACACCGGGGAGCTGTTTTTT	CASSYATNTGELFF
.	TRBV11-2	TRBJ2-3	TRBD1	TGTGCCAGCAGCTGGGGGACAGGAAACACAGATACGCAGTATTTT	CASSWGTGNTDTQYF
few	TRBV4-1	TRBJ2-5	TRBD2	TGCGCCAGCAGCCAAGATCCAGCGGGGGGATACCAAGAGACCCAGTACTTC	CASSQDPAGGYQETQYF
.	TRBV7-9	TRBJ2-2	TRBD1	TGTGCCAGCACCCCACCAGGGGGGAACACCGGGGAGCTGTTTTTT	CASTPPGGNTGELFF
.	TRBV28	TRBJ2-7	.	TGTGCCAGCAGTTTGAGGGGAGTCGCCTACGAGCAGTACTTC	CASSLRGVAYEQYF
few	TRBV29-1	TRBJ2-1	.	TGCAGCGTTGTCAGGTACTCCTACAATGAGCAGTTCTTC	CSVVRYSYNEQFF
.	TRBV7-2	TRBJ1-2	.	TGTGCCACCAAGCCTAAAATTGGGCTAGGGGGCTACACCTTC	CATKPKIGLGGYTF
.	TRBV9	TRBJ1-2	.	TGTGCCAGCAGCGGGGGAGACGACAGCCATGGCTACACCTTC	CASSGGDDSHGYTF
.	TRBV7-9	TRBJ1-5	.	TGTGCCAGCAGCTTGTTCAATCAGCCCCAGCATTTT	CASSLFNQPQHF
few	TRBV11-2	TRBJ2-1	.	TGTGCCAGCAGCTTAGGAGGGTGGGGCCCCTACAATGAGCAGTTCTTC	CASSLGGWGPYNEQFF
many	TRBV20-1	TRBJ1-1	.	TGCAGTGCTAGAGATCCGGACAGAATCACTGAAGCTTTCTTT	CSARDPDRITEAFF
.	TRBV12-3/TRBV12-4	TRBJ1-5	TRBD1	TGTGCCAGCAGCTGGGACAGGGGACGTCAGCCCCAGCATTTT	CASSWDRGRQPQHF
.	TRBV4-1	TRBJ2-2	.	TGCGCCAGCAGCCAAGATTGGGGGGCTACCACCGGGGAGCTGTTTTTT	CASSQDWGATTGELFF
.	TRBV4-1	TRBJ2-1	TRBD2	TGCGCCAGCAGCCAAGATAGAGCGGGGGGCTACAATGAGCAGTTCTTC	CASSQDRAGGYNEQFF
few	TRBV12-3/TRBV12-4	TRBJ1-2	.	TGTGCCAGCACAGTCGCCTATGGCTACACCTTC	CASTVAYGYTF
many	TRBV7-9	TRBJ2-1	TRBD1	TGTGCCAGCAGCCGGGGACAGGAGCAGTTCTTC	CASSRGQEQFF